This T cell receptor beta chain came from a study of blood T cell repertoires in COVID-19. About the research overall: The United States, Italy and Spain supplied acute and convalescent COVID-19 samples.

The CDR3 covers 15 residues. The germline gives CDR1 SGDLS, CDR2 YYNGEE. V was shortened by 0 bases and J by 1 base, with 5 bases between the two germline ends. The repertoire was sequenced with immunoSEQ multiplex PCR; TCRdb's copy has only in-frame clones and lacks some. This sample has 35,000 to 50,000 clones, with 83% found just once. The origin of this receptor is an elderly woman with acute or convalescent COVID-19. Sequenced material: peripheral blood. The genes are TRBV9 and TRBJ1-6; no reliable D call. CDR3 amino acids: CASSVAQSYNSPLHF. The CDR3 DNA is TGTGCCAGCAGCGTAGCCCAGTCCTATAATTCACCCCTCCACTTT.